Presented here are 19 T cell receptor beta chains from one specimen sequenced in a study of blood T cell repertoires in COVID-19. The data were produced by immunoSEQ multiplex PCR, yet TCRdb's version contains in-frame clones alone and is incomplete. The top ten clones hold over 3.5% of a sample with 270,000 or so clones, 75% to 90% of them seen once. Sequenced: PBMCs or T cells enriched from blood (not recorded which). Source of these receptors: a woman aged 25 to 39 with acute COVID-19.

The V and J genes are TRBV6-5 and TRBJ1-4, with 9 bases identical to TRBD1. V trimming: 5 bases; J trimming: 7 bases; junction bases outside the gene matches: 8. CDR1 is MNHEY, CDR2 SVGAGI, per germline. The CDR3 is 15 amino acids. The CDR3, as DNA: TGTGCCAGCAGTAGGTCCGGGACAGGGACTGAAAAACTGTTTTTT. Translation gives CASSRSGTGTEKLFF.

Note on this clone: Other nucleotide sequences in the sample specify the same CDR3. The chain uses TRBV7-9 and TRBJ2-1; D perhaps matches TRBD2 (6 bases). This CDR3 is built from 15 residues. Trimming took 5 bases from V and 0 from J, leaving 11 bases between them. The V gene's germline CDR1 is SEHNR and CDR2 FQNEAQ (reference sequence). CDR3 coding DNA: TGTGCCAGCAGCCTTGGGGGGATCTCCTACAATGAGCAGTTCTTC. Its protein is CASSLGGISYNEQFF.

The chain links TRBV25-1 to TRBJ2-1; D might be TRBD1 (5 bases). The CDR3 loop spans 14 amino acids. Germline CDR1 and CDR2: MGHDK and SYGVNS. Deletions cut 4 bases from V and 5 bases from J, with 12 bases between. The CDR3 protein is CASSAPLRDNEQFF. CDR3 nucleotide sequence: TGTGCCAGCAGTGCCCCCCTCAGGGACAATGAGCAGTTCTTC.

This clone was seen more than once but under ten times. The chain recombines TRBV7-2 with TRBJ2-2, with 8 bases lining up with TRBD2. CDR1 and CDR2 (germline): SGHTA, FQGNSA. This CDR3 has 15 amino acids. The trim removed 5 bases at V and 4 bases at J, leaving 6 bases unmatched. The CDR3 coding sequence is TGTGCCAGCAGCGCTCCTAGCGGGTTCACCGGGGAGCTGTTTTTT. It encodes CASSAPSGFTGELFF.

This chain uses TRBV3-1 (or the pseudogene TRBV3-2) with TRBJ2-1; possible D gene TRBD2, 6 bases. Germline V lookup: CDR1 LGHDT, CDR2 YNNKEL (reference sequence). The CDR3 has 16 residues. V was trimmed by 0 bases and J by 3 bases, leaving 12 bases between them. The CDR3 region has the DNA TGTGCCAGCAGCCAAGAGGGCCTAGCGTACTACAATGAGCAGTTCTTC. This translates into CASSQEGLAYYNEQFF.

This chain joins TRBV4-1 and TRBJ1-5; D may be TRBD1 (5 bases). Between the trimmed V and J ends, which lost 4 bases and 1 base, there was a span of 5 bases. This CDR3 is 13 amino acids long. The germline V gene has CDR1 MGHRA and CDR2 YSYEKL. As DNA, the CDR3 is TGCGCCAGCAGCCGACAGAGCAATCAGCCCCAGCATTTT. Translated: CASSRQSNQPQHF.

V is TRBV30 and J is TRBJ2-2; 7 bases agree with TRBD2. This CDR3 region has 13 residues. CDR1 is GTSNPN and CDR2 is SVGIG in the germline V gene (reference sequence). CDR3 nucleotide sequence: TGTGCTTGGGGCGGGGGGAACACCGGGGAGCTGTTTTTT. Protein product: CAWGGGNTGELFF.

The gene calls are TRBV28 and TRBJ2-7; 11 bases match TRBD2. Germline-derived CDR1 and CDR2 are MDHEN and SYDVKM. The CDR3 sequence is 15 residues long. Trimming at V came to 5 bases and at J to 4 bases, leaving 7 bases not matched to a gene. CDR3 protein: CASSPTGTSGYEQYF. CDR3 in DNA: TGTGCCAGCAGTCCGACCGGGACTAGCGGTTACGAGCAGTACTTC.

The rearrangement links TRBV2 to TRBJ2-1, with TRBD2 identical over 8 bases. The CDR3 totals 12 residues. Germline values: CDR1 SNHLY, CDR2 FYNNEI. V was clipped by 11 bases and J by 7 bases; unmatched bases: 7. The CDR3 region is CARAGLGNEQFF. The CDR3 coding sequence is TGTGCCCGCGCGGGACTAGGTAATGAGCAGTTCTTC.

This chain joins TRBV14 and TRBJ1-1; D may be TRBD1 (5 bases). Trimming removed 0 bases at V and 4 bases at J, with 15 bases between. CDR3 length: 16 amino acids. CDR1 and CDR2 from the germline V gene are SGHDN and FVKESK. The CDR3 DNA sequence: TGTGCCAGCAGCCAAGATCGTGTAGGGAGGGGCACTGAAGCTTTCTTT. Protein product: CASSQDRVGRGTEAFF.

This clone was seen just once. The rearrangement uses TRBV3-1 (or the pseudogene TRBV3-2) and TRBJ2-1; 8 bases are a match to TRBD2. The J segment lost 6 bases and the V segment lost 1 base, leaving 8 bases of the junction unmatched. The CDR3 runs to 16 residues. CDR1 and CDR2 (germline): LGHDT, YNNKEL (reference sequence). CDR3 loop: CASSQGSPSGFNEQFF. CDR3 DNA: TGTGCCAGCAGCCAAGGGAGTCCTAGCGGGTTCAATGAGCAGTTCTTC.

The chain has TRBV5-1 and TRBJ2-3, with 13 bases matching TRBD2. In germline, CDR1 is SGHRS, CDR2 YFSETQ. The CDR3 sequence is 16 residues long. Unmatched junction bases numbered 6, after V lost 4 bases and J lost 4 bases. DNA for the CDR3: TGCGCCAGCAGCGCCGGACTAGCGGGAGTCTCAGATACGCAGTATTTT. This codes for CASSAGLAGVSDTQYF.

The J gene is TRBJ1-2, the V gene TRBV6-2 or TRBV6-3; D remains unclear. CDR3 size: 15 residues. V was shortened by 6 bases and J by 0 bases, with 14 bases between the two germline ends. Germline CDR1 is MNHEY and CDR2 is SVGEGT. The CDR3 nucleotides are TGTGCCAGCAGCCCCCGGGAAGCCACTAACTATGGCTACACCTTC. Translated, it gives CASSPREATNYGYTF.

The chain carries TRBV27 and TRBJ2-7; D may be TRBD2 (7 bases). Germline lookup yields CDR1 MNHEY and CDR2 SMNVEV (reference sequence). V dropped 4 bases and J dropped 0 bases, with 16 bases sitting between them. The CDR3 has 16 amino acids. The CDR3 reads CASSSGGGTSSYEQYF. CDR3 DNA: TGTGCCAGCAGTTCGGGGGGCGGGACCAGCTCCTACGAGCAGTACTTC.

This clone was recorded once. This rearrangement joins TRBV9 to TRBJ2-1; tentative D call: TRBD1 (5 bases). CDR1 is SGDLS, CDR2 YYNGEE, per germline. The ends were cut back, 0 bases at V and 7 bases at J, with 20 bases in the middle. The CDR3 is made up of 17 amino acids. CDR3 sequence (DNA): TGTGCCAGCAGCGTAGCAGGTTGGGGCAGGGTCGGTAATGAGCAGTTCTTC. It codes for CASSVAGWGRVGNEQFF.

This sequence joins TRBV5-1 and TRBJ1-4; 10 bases align to TRBD1. Germline CDR1 and CDR2: SGHRS and YFSETQ. With 4 bases clipped from V and 8 bases from J, the junction kept 8 bases outside the gene matches. The CDR3 is made up of 15 amino acids. The CDR3 bases are TGCGCCAGCAGCGCATCCGGGACAGGGGAAGAAAAACTGTTTTTT. This encodes CASSASGTGEEKLFF.

The CDR3 bases are TGTGCCAGCAGTTACGTCCAAACCTACGAGCAGTACTTC. Its translation: CASSYVQTYEQYF. The chain employs TRBV6-2 or TRBV6-3 and TRBJ2-7; D ambiguous. V was shortened by 2 bases and J by 2 bases, with 7 bases between the two germline ends. Germline lookup yields CDR1 MNHEY and CDR2 SVGEGT. The CDR3 loop spans 13 amino acids.

This sequence joins TRBV4-1 and TRBJ2-5; 9 bases map to TRBD1. V was clipped by 5 bases and J by 0 bases; unmatched bases: 7. This CDR3 contains 16 residues. Looked up from germline, CDR1 is MGHRA and CDR2 is YSYEKL. CDR3 sequence reads: CASSKGQGTYQETQYF. Here the CDR3 DNA reads TGCGCCAGCAGCAAGGGACAGGGCACGTACCAAGAGACCCAGTACTTC.

This rearrangement joins TRBV9 to TRBJ2-7; 11 bases line up with TRBD1. Germline CDR1 and CDR2: SGDLS and YYNGEE. CDR3 size: 16 residues. The V and J ends lost 2 bases and 5 bases, in that order; junction bases with no gene match: 9. As DNA, the CDR3 is TGTGCCAGCAGCGTTGCCGGGACAGGGGGTCCCCACGAGCAGTACTTC. This encodes CASSVAGTGGPHEQYF.